The table lists the clone carrying this T cell receptor beta chain with a few counts. Its specificity is not known. The V gene's germline CDR1 is SGHRS and CDR2 YFSETQ. V gave up 5 bases and J gave up 1 base; unmatched junction bases: 5. There are 14 residues in the CDR3. Only in-frame clones appear in the TCRdb table, and some are missing; sequencing was by immunoSEQ multiplex PCR. The table records some 100,000 clones, around 84% of them present only once. The data were obtained in a study of radiation and T cells in renal cell carcinoma. Time point given: blood 4 weeks post-SBRT, at nephrectomy. Described treatment: 15 Gy SBRT to primary tumor, nephrectomy 4 weeks later. Nephrectomy followed 15 Gy stereotactic body radiation by 4 weeks. This renal cell carcinoma was of the clear cell type. Overall study findings and caveats: From baseline, blood top tumor clonotypes peaked at 2 weeks post-radiation.

V gene TRBV5-1 combines with J gene TRBJ2-5; 7 bases map to TRBD2. The input for sequencing was blood, taken from a patient whose treatment included radiotherapy and nephrectomy. This TCR came from a man aged 55 to 70 with renal cell carcinoma. In DNA, the CDR3 is TGCGCCAGCAGTCGTCAGCGGGGCCAAGAGACCCAGTACTTC. Translating gives CASSRQRGQETQYF.